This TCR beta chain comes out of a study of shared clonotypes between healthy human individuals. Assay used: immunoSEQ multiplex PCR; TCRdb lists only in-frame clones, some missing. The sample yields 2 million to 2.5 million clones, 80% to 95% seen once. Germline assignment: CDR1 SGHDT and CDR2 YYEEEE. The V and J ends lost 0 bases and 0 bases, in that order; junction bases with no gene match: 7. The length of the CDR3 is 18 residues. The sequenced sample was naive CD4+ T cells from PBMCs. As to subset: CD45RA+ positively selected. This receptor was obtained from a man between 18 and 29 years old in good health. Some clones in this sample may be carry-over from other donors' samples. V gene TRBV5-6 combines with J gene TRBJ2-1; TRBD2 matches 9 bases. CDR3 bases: TGTGCCAGCAGCTTGGGCGGGCTAGCGGGAACCTCCTACAATGAGCAGTTCTTC. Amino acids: CASSLGGLAGTSYNEQFF.